Listed below are T cell receptor beta chains from one sample, sequenced in a study of T cell repertoires in cytomegalovirus infection. TCRdb ran MiXCR on the reads and lists one entry per CDR3 protein. The sample includes about 400,000 distinct CDR3 sequences, roughly 20% of them seen just once. Source material: PBMCs. The source is a human donor in good health (CMV status not recorded). Some clones in this sample may be carry-over from other donors' samples. Both conserved end residues are part of each CDR3. A D gene is named only where the DNA matches it firmly. Expanded clones are given a class, and other clones once, few, many or no size at all.

TRBJ2-3 | . | TRBV5-1 | . | CASSRDTSSTDTQYF | TGCGCCAGCAGCCGGGACACTTCTAGCACAGATACGCAGTATTTT
TRBJ2-5 | many | TRBV7-2 | TRBD2 | CASSYIAGGEETQYF | TGTGCCAGCAGCTACATAGCGGGGGGGGAGGAGACCCAGTACTTC
TRBJ2-7 | few | TRBV19 | . | CASRLRGSSYEQYF | TGTGCCAGTAGATTAAGAGGGAGCTCCTACGAGCAGTACTTC
TRBJ2-7 | many | TRBV7-2 | . | CASSFHLEQYF | TGTGCCAGCAGCTTTCATCTCGAGCAGTACTTC
TRBJ2-1 | . | TRBV5-4 | TRBD2 | CASSSPEGGRANEQFF | TGTGCCAGCAGCTCCCCTGAGGGCGGGAGGGCCAATGAGCAGTTCTTC
TRBJ2-1 | few | TRBV24-1 | . | CATSDNTRGGSHEQFF | TGTGCCACCAGTGACAATACCCGAGGGGGGTCCCATGAGCAGTTCTTC
TRBJ2-5 | . | TRBV7-9 | . | CASSARRYRGETQYF | TGTGCCAGCAGCGCCCGAAGGTACAGAGGAGAGACCCAGTACTTC
TRBJ1-6 | many | TRBV7-2 | . | CASSLDRYYSPLHF | TGTGCCAGCAGCTTAGATCGGTATTATTCACCCCTCCACTTT
TRBJ2-2 | few | TRBV6-1 | TRBD2 | CASSSGLADTGELFF | TGTGCCAGCAGCAGCGGACTAGCGGACACCGGGGAGCTGTTTTTT
TRBJ2-3 | few | TRBV10-3 | . | CAIRGYEQESPDTQYF | TGTGCCATCAGGGGATACGAGCAGGAGTCCCCAGATACGCAGTATTTT
TRBJ1-2 | many | TRBV7-2 | . | CASSLQGHYGYTF | TGTGCCAGCAGCTTACAGGGACACTATGGCTACACCTTC
TRBJ2-5 | . | TRBV7-2 | TRBD2 | CASSRPSSGRGETQYF | TGTGCCAGCAGCCGCCCTTCTAGCGGGAGGGGGGAGACCCAGTACTTC
TRBJ2-2 | few | TRBV6-5 | . | CASSRGVGELFF | TGTGCCAGCAGTAGGGGGGTCGGGGAGCTGTTTTTT
TRBJ1-2 | few | TRBV28 | TRBD1 | CASETRGLYGYTF | TGTGCCAGCGAGACCAGGGGGCTCTATGGCTACACCTTC
TRBJ2-1 | many | TRBV7-9 | . | CASILGTGRNEQFF | .
TRBJ2-2 | . | TRBV4-2 | . | CASSPTAQWGRTGELFF | TGTGCCAGCAGCCCCACAGCCCAGTGGGGGCGCACCGGGGAGCTGTTTTTT
TRBJ2-1 | . | TRBV10-3 | . | CAIARGADYNEQFF | TGTGCCATTGCGCGGGGAGCTGACTACAATGAGCAGTTCTTC
TRBJ2-7 | few | TRBV6-5 | TRBD1 | CASSYLRDRDYEQYF | TGTGCCAGCAGTTACTTGAGGGACAGAGACTACGAGCAGTACTTC
TRBJ1-5 | few | TRBV19 | . | CATAGSGSPQHF | TGTGCCACAGCGGGTTCAGGTTCGCCCCAGCATTTT
TRBJ2-3 | few | TRBV7-9 | . | CASSFLAFDTQYF | TGTGCCAGCAGCTTTCTTGCTTTCGATACGCAGTATTTT
TRBJ2-3 | . | TRBV19 | . | CASSIGISTDTQYF | TGTGCCAGTAGTATAGGGATAAGCACAGATACGCAGTATTTT
TRBJ1-3 | many | TRBV7-8 | . | CASSEGGGNTIYF | TGTGCCAGCAGTGAGGGGGGCGGAAACACCATATATTTT
TRBJ2-3 | . | TRBV20-1 | . | CSAGHRRTSTDTQYF | TGCAGTGCTGGACACCGGAGGACTAGCACAGATACGCAGTATTTT
TRBJ2-3 | many | TRBV2 | . | CASSEGDDTQYF | TGTGCCAGCAGTGAAGGGGACGATACGCAGTATTTT
TRBJ1-2 | many | TRBV7-8 | . | CASSQGGGQRGYTF | TGTGCCAGCAGCCAAGGGGGGGGGCAGAGGGGCTACACCTTC